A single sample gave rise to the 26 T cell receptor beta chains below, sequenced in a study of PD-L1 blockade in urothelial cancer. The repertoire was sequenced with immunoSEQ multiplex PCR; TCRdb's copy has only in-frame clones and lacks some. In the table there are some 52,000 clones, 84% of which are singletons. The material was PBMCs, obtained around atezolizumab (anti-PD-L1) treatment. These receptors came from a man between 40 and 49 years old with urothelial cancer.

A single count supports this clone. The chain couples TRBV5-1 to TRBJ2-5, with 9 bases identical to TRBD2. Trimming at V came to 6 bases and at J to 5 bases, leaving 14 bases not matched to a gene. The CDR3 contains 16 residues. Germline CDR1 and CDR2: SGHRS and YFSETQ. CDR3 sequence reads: CASTHSGRVGDETQYF. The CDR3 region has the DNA TGCGCCAGCACCCATAGCGGGAGAGTCGGGGACGAGACCCAGTACTTC.

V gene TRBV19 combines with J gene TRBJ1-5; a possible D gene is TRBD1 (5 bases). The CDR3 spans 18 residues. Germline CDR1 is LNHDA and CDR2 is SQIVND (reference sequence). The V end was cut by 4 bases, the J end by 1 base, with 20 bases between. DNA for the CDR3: TGTGCCAGTAGTACCCAATCCACGGGAGGGGCGAGCAATCAGCCCCAGCATTTT. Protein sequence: CASSTQSTGGASNQPQHF.

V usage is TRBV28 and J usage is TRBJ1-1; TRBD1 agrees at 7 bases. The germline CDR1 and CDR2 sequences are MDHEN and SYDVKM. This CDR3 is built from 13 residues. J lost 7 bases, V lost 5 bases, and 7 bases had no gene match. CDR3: CASSPIYRGEAFF. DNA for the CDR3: TGTGCCAGCAGTCCAATATACAGGGGTGAAGCTTTCTTT.

The CDR3 spells CASSLAGQTNQPQHF. CDR3 bases: TGTGCCAGCAGCTTAGCCGGCCAGACAAATCAGCCCCAGCATTTT. The chain carries TRBV7-2 and TRBJ1-5; no firm D call. The CDR3 is 15 amino acids. V lost 0 bases and J lost 4, with 10 bases in between. Germline CDR1 is SGHTA and CDR2 is FQGNSA. Full variable domain (rest looked up from reference TRBV7-2 and TRBJ1-5): GAGVSQSPSNKVTEKGKDVELRCDPISGHTALYWYRQSLGQGLEFLIYFQGNSAPDKSGLPSDRFSAERTGGSVSTLTIQRTQQEDSAVYLCASSLAGQTNQPQHFGDGTRLSIL.

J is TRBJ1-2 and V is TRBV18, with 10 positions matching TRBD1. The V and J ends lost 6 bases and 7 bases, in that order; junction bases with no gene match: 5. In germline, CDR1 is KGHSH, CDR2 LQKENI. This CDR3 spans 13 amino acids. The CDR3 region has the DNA TGTGCCAGCTCCGGGGGACAGGGGATTGGCTACACCTTC. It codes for CASSGGQGIGYTF.

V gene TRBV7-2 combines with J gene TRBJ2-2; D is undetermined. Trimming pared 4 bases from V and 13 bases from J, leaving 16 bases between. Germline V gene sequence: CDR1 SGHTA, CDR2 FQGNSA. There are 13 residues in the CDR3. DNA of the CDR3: TGTGCCAGCAGCTCAACCCCTGGCGGCGGGCTGTTTTTT. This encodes CASSSTPGGGLFF.

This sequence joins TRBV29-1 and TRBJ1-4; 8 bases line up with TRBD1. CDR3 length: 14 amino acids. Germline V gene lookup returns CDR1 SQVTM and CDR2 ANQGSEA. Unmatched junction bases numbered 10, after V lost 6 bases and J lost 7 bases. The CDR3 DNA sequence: TGCAGCGTATATTGGACAGGGTCTGGTGAAAAACTGTTTTTT. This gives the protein CSVYWTGSGEKLFF.

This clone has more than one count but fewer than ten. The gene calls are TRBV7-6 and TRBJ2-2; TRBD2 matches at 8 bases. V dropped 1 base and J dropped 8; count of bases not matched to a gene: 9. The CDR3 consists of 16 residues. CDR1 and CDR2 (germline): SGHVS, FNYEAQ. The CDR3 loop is CASSLVESGSAGELFF. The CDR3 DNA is TGTGCCAGCAGCTTAGTCGAAAGCGGGAGCGCTGGGGAGCTGTTTTTT. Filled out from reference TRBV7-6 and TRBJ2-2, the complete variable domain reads GAGVSQSPRYKVTKRGQDVALRCDPISGHVSLYWYRQALGQGPEFLTYFNYEAQQDKSGLPNDRFSAERPEGSISTLTIQRTEQRDSAMYRCASSLVESGSAGELFFGEGSRLTVL.

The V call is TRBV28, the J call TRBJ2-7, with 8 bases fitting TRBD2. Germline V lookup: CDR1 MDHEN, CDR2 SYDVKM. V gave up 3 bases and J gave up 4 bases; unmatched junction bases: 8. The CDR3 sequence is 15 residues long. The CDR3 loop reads CASSLASGGSYEQYF. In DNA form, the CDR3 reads TGTGCCAGCAGTTTGGCCAGCGGGGGCTCTTACGAGCAGTACTTC.

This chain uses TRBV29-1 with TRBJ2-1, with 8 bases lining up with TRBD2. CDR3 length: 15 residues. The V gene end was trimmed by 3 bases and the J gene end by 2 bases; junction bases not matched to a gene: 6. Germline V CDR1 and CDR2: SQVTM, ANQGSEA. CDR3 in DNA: TGCAGCGTTGACGGGAGGGCCGAAACCTACAATGAGCAGTTCTTC. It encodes CSVDGRAETYNEQFF.

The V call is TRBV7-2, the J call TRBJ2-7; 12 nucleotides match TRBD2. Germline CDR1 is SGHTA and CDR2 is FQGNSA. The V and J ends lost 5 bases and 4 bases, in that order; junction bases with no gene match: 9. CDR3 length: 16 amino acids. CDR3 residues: CASSLDWTSGTYEQYF. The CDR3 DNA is TGTGCCAGCAGCCTCGATTGGACTAGCGGGACATACGAGCAGTACTTC.

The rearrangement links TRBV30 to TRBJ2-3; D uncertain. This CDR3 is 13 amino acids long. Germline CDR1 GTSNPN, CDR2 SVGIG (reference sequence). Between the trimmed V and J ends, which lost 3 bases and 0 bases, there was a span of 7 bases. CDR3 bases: TGTGCCTGGAGGCGGCCTAGCACAGATACGCAGTATTTT. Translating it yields CAWRRPSTDTQYF.

Written as DNA, the CDR3 is TGTGCCCTTTCCCCGGGGAATGAGCAGTTCTTC. This codes for CALSPGNEQFF. This sequence joins TRBV30 and TRBJ2-1, with D maybe TRBD2 (5 bases). V was clipped by 8 bases and J by 7 bases, with 12 bases between them. The CDR3 covers 11 residues. Germline V gene data show CDR1 as GTSNPN and CDR2 as SVGIG (reference sequence).

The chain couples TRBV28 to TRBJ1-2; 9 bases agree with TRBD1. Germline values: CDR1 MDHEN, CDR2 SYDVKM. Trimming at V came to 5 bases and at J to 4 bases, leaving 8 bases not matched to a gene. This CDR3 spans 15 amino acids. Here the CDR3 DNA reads TGTGCCAGCAGTACTCCGACAGGGGGGTTCTATGGCTACACCTTC. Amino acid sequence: CASSTPTGGFYGYTF.

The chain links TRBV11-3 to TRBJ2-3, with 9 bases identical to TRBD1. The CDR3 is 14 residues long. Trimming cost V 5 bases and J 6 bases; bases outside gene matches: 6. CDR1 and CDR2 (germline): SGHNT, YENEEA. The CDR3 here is CASSNRGLGDTQYF. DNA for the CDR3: TGTGCCAGCAGCAACAGGGGGCTGGGGGATACGCAGTATTTT.

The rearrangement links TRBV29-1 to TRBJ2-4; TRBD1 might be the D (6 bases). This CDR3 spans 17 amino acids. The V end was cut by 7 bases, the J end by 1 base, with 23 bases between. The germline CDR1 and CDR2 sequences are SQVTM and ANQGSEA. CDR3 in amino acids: CSAMTGRNRMAKNIQYF. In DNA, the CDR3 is TGCAGCGCAATGACAGGCCGTAATCGGATGGCCAAAAACATTCAGTACTTC. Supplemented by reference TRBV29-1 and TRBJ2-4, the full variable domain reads SAVISQKPSRDICQRGTSLTIQCQVDSQVTMMFWYRQQPGQSLTLIATANQGSEATYESGFVIDKFPISRPNLTFSTLTVSNMSPEDSSIYLCSAMTGRNRMAKNIQYFGAGTRLSVL.

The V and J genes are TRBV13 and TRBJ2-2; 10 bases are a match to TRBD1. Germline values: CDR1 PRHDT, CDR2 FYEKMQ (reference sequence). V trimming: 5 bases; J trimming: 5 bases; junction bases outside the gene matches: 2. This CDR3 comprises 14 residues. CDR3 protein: CASSMGQGTGELFF. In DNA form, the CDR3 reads TGTGCCAGCAGCATGGGACAGGGGACCGGGGAGCTGTTTTTT.

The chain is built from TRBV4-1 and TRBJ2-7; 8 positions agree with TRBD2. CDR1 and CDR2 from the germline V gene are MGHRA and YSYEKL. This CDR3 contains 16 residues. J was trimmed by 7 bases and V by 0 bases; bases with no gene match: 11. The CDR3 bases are TGCGCCAGCAGCCAAGAGGTAACTAGCGGCGTAGGGGAGCAGTACTTC. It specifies CASSQEVTSGVGEQYF.

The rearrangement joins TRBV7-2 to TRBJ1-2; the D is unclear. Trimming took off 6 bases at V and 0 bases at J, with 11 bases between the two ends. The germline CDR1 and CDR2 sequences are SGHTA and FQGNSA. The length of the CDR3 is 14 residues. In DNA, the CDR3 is TGTGCCAGCAGGCTTAGTGGTTCTAACTATGGCTACACCTTC. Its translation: CASRLSGSNYGYTF.

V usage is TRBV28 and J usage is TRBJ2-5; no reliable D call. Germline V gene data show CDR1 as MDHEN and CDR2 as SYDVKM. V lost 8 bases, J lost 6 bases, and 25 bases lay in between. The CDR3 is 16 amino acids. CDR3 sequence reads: CASHPPSQTFHQTQYF. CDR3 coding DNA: TGTGCCAGCCACCCCCCCTCTCAGACATTTCACCAGACCCAGTACTTC.

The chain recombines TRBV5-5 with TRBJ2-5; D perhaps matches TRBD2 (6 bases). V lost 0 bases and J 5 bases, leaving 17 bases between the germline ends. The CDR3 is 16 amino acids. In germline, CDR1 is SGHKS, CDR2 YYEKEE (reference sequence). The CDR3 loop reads CASSLAVGSRTETQYF. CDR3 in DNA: TGTGCCAGCAGCTTGGCGGTCGGGAGTAGGACGGAGACCCAGTACTTC.

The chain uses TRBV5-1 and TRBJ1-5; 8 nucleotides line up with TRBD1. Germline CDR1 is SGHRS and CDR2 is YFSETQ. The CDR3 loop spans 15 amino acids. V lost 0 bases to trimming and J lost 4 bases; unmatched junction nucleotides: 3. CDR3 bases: TGCGCCAGCAGCTTGGATGGACAGGGAAATCAGCCCCAGCATTTT. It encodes CASSLDGQGNQPQHF.

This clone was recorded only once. The CDR3 sequence is CASSFVDRGEAGYTF. Here the CDR3 DNA reads TGTGCCAGCAGCTTTGTTGACAGGGGAGAAGCGGGCTACACCTTC. This chain links TRBV5-6 with TRBJ1-2, with 8 bases aligning to TRBD1. V lost 2 bases to trimming and J lost 8 bases; unmatched junction nucleotides: 11. CDR1 and CDR2 from the germline V gene are SGHDT and YYEEEE. This CDR3 is built from 15 residues.

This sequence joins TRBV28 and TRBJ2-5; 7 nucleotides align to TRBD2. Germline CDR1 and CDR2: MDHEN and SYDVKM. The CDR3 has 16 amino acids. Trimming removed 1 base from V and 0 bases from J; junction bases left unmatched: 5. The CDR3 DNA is TGTGCCAGCAGTTTATCTGCGGGGGAGTACCAAGAGACCCAGTACTTC. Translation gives CASSLSAGEYQETQYF.

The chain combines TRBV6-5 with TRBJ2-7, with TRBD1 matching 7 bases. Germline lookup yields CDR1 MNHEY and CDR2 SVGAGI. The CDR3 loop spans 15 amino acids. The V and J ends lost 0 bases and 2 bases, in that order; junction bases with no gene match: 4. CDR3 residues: CASSYSGQGAYEQYF. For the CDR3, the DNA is TGTGCCAGCAGTTACTCTGGGCAGGGGGCCTACGAGCAGTACTTC.

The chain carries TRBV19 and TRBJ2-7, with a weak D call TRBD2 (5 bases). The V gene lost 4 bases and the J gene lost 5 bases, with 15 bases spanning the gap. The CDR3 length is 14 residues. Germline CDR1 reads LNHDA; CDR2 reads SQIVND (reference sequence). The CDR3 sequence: CASSRGQARNEQYF. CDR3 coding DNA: TGTGCCAGTAGTAGAGGGCAGGCACGTAACGAGCAGTACTTC.